This note documents a single TCR beta chain sequence. This specimen comes from a study of blood T cell repertoires in COVID-19. Across the whole study: Spain, Italy and the United States supplied samples that represented acute and convalescent COVID-19. Sources were T cells, B-cell-depleted T cells, or PBMCs; the material itself was cDNA or gDNA.

V shed 7 bases, J shed 7 bases, and the junction held 7 bases outside the gene matches. Germline V gives CDR1 SGDLS, CDR2 YYNGEE. The CDR3 extends over 13 amino acids. Original methodology: Amplification from reference gene primers served as the basis for estimated nucleated cell counts. The data were produced by immunoSEQ multiplex PCR, yet TCRdb's version contains in-frame clones alone and is incomplete. Clonal size and the V and J genes are those of that table, whereas D and trimming came from the DNA. The sample lists approximately 94,000 clones; about 91% were seen once. The source of this sequence is a woman in her 70s with acute or convalescent COVID-19. Sample: peripheral blood. The gene calls are TRBV9 and TRBJ2-1, with 8 bases matching TRBD2. This CDR3 reads CASRGGRLNEQFF. The CDR3 bases are TGTGCCAGCCGGGGGGGAAGATTAAATGAGCAGTTCTTC.